Listed below are T cell receptor beta chains from one sample, sequenced in a study of regulatory T cells in long-lasting Graves disease. TCRdb passed the multiplex PCR reads through MiXCR, listing each CDR3 protein once. The data hold more than 300,000 distinct CDR3 sequences, with around 11% observed a single time. The sample was also reused in another study, on T cells in Graves' hyperthyroidism and ophthalmopathy.

This specimen consisted of peripheral blood mononuclear cells (PBMCs), obtained at new diagnosis, from a patient treated with antithyroid drugs. The origin of the receptors is a woman between 18 and 29 years old with Graves disease. Each CDR3 is given with its conserved first and last residue. The order of the fields is J gene, D gene, V gene, clone size, CDR3 protein, CDR3 DNA. A D gene is named only where the DNA matches it firmly. Where a row states a size, it is once, few, many or the class of an expanded clone; other rows omit it.

>TRBJ2-7|.|TRBV28|many
CASGAPEGTAAEQYF
TGTGCCAGCGGAGCCCCGGAGGGAACAGCGGCCGAGCAGTACTTC
>TRBJ1-2|.|TRBV4-1|many
CASSQLGQRSYGYTF
TGCGCCAGCAGCCAACTTGGACAGAGAAGCTATGGCTACACCTTC
>TRBJ1-1|.|TRBV7-3|many
CASSLTVGRDTEAFF
TGTGCCAGCAGCTTAACAGTCGGACGGGACACTGAAGCTTTCTTT
>TRBJ2-1|TRBD2|TRBV10-3|.
CAITAGLASDEQFF
TGTGCCATCACCGCGGGACTAGCAAGCGATGAGCAGTTCTTC
>TRBJ1-2|TRBD1|TRBV4-3|.
CASSQDWTGAGYTF
TGCGCCAGCAGCCAAGACTGGACAGGGGCGGGCTACACCTTC
>TRBJ1-2|.|TRBV7-2|many
CASSHGYGDYGYTF
TGTGCCAGCAGCCACGGATATGGGGACTATGGCTACACCTTC
>TRBJ2-7|.|TRBV28|many
CASSPGGQGLSYEQYF
TGTGCCAGCAGTCCTGGGGGCCAGGGTCTCTCCTACGAGCAGTACTTC
>TRBJ2-7|.|TRBV6-5|many
CASSSPEPAEQYF
TGTGCCAGCAGTTCACCGGAACCGGCCGAGCAGTACTTC
>TRBJ2-3|TRBD2|TRBV9|.
CATSLSGGITDTQYF
TGTGCCACCAGCTTGAGCGGGGGTATCACAGATACGCAGTATTTT
>TRBJ1-2|.|TRBV6-2/TRBV6-3|many
CASSYSLAGSPNYGYTF
TGTGCCAGCAGTTACTCTTTGGCAGGGAGTCCTAACTATGGCTACACCTTC
>TRBJ1-3|.|TRBV9|.
CASSVAGSSSGNTIYF
TGTGCCAGCAGCGTCGCGGGCTCCTCTTCTGGAAACACCATATATTTT
>TRBJ1-5|TRBD1|TRBV6-1|few
CASNPTGQFEPQHF
TGTGCCAGCAACCCGACAGGGCAATTTGAGCCCCAGCATTTT
>TRBJ2-3|TRBD2|TRBV5-1|.
CASSFTGTSGVNTQYF
TGCGCCAGCAGCTTCACCGGGACTAGCGGGGTGAATACGCAGTATTTT
>TRBJ2-5|.|TRBV5-1|.
CASSPGTRGQETQYF
TGCGCCAGCAGCCCCGGGACTCGAGGACAAGAGACCCAGTACTTC
>TRBJ2-1|TRBD2|TRBV24-1|.
CATAGERGLTYNEQFF
TGTGCCACCGCCGGTGAGCGGGGCCTTACCTACAATGAGCAGTTCTTC
>TRBJ1-6|.|TRBV6-6|few
CASSYSSGGAGSPLHF
TGTGCCAGCAGTTACTCGAGTGGGGGCGCGGGTTCACCCCTCCACTTT
>TRBJ2-5|.|TRBV20-1|.
CSAARGVETQYF
TGCAGTGCTGCGAGGGGGGTGGAGACCCAGTACTTC
>TRBJ2-7|TRBD2|TRBV19|many
CASSIAGSGTSGYEQYF
TGTGCCAGTAGTATCGCGGGATCCGGAACTAGCGGCTACGAGCAGTACTTC
>TRBJ1-1|.|TRBV11-1|many
CASRKQGLNTEAFF
TGTGCCAGCAGGAAACAGGGACTGAACACTGAAGCTTTCTTT
>TRBJ1-2|TRBD1|TRBV6-1|few
CASSASRGGGYGYTF
TGTGCCAGCAGTGCAAGCCGAGGGGGCGGCTATGGCTACACCTTC
>TRBJ1-3|.|TRBV7-2|few
CASSFSSFSGNTIYF
TGTGCCAGCAGCTTTAGTTCGTTCTCTGGAAACACCATATATTTT
>TRBJ2-7|.|TRBV9|few
CASSARRLDHEQYF
TGTGCCAGCAGCGCCCGAAGACTAGACCACGAGCAGTACTTC